This paragraph covers one T cell receptor (beta chain) sequence. Its antigen remains unidentified. This specimen comes from a study of response to subunit inactivated influenza vaccine. Study results and limitations: With each seasonal influenza vaccination, the authors suggested, few new T cells are recruited.

MiXCR, run by TCRdb on the RT-PCR reads, gives a single entry per CDR3 protein. This sample has around 580,000 distinct CDR3 sequences, with roughly 10% found just once. Trimming shortened V by 2 bases and J by 4 bases, and 14 bases separated the two germline ends. The germline gives CDR1 MNHEY, CDR2 SVGAGI. The CDR3 length is 15 residues. This receptor was obtained from a man aged 50-60 years who received an inactivated influenza vaccine. The sequencing here drew on PBMCs from blood, taken on the day of vaccination. The chain joins TRBV6-5 to TRBJ1-1; D ambiguous. CDR3 loop: CASSYLSGVSTEAFF. The CDR3 DNA follows: TGTGCCAGCAGTTACCTGTCGGGTGTAAGCACTGAAGCTTTCTTT.